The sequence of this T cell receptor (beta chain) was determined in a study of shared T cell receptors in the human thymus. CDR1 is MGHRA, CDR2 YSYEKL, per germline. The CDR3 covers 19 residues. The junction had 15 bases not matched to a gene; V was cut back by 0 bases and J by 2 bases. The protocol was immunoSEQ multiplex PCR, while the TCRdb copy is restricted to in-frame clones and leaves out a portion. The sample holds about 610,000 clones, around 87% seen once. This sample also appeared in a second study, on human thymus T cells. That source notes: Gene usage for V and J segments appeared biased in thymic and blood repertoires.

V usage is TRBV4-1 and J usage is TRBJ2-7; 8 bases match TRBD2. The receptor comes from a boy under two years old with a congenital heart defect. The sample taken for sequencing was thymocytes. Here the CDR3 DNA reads TGCGCCAGCAGCCAAGATATCTGGTTAAGCGGGAGTCGAACCTACGAGCAGTACTTC. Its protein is CASSQDIWLSGSRTYEQYF.